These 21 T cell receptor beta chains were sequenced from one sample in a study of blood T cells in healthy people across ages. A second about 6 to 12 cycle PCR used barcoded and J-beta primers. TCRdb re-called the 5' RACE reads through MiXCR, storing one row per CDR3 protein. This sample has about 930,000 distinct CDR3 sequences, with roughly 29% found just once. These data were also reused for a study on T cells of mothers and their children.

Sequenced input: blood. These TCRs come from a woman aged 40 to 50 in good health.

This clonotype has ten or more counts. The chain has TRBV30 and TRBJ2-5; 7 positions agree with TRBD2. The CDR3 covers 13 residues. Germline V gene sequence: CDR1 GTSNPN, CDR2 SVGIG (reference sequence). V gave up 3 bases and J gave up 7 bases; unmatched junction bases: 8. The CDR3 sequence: CAWRAGGSVTQYF. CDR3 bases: TGTGCCTGGAGGGCCGGGGGGAGTGTGACCCAGTACTTC.

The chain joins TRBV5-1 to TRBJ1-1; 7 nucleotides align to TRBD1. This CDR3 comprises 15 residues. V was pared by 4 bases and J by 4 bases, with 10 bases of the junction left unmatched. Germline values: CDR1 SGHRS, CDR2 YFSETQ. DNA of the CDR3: TGCGCCAGCAGCCATGAGACAGGGTGGGGCACTGAAGCTTTCTTT. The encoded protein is CASSHETGWGTEAFF.

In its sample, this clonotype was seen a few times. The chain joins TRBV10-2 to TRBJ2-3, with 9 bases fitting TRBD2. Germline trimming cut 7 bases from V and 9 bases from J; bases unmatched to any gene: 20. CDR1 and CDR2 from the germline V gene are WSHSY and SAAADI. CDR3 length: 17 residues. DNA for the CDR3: TGCGCCAGCACCGAACGGCTGTTAGCGGGGGCAGGAGACACGCAGTATTTT. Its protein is CASTERLLAGAGDTQYF.

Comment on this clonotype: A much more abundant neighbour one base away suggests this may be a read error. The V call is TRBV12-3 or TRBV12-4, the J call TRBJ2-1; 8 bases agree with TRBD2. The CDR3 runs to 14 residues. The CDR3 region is CAGREAGVYNEQFF. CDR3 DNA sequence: TGTGCCGGCAGGGAAGCGGGGGTCTACAATGAGCAGTTCTTC.

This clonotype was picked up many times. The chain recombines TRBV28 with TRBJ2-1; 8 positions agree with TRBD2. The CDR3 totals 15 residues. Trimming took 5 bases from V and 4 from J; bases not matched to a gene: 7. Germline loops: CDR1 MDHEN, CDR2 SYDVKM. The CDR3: CASSPSGGRYNEQFF. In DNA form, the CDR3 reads TGTGCCAGCAGTCCAAGCGGGGGCCGATACAATGAGCAGTTCTTC.

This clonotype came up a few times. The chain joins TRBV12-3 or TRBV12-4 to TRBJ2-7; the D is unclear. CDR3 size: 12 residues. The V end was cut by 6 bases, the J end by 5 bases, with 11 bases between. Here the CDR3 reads CASSQAEDEQYF. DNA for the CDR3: TGTGCCAGCAGCCAGGCCGAGGACGAGCAGTACTTC.

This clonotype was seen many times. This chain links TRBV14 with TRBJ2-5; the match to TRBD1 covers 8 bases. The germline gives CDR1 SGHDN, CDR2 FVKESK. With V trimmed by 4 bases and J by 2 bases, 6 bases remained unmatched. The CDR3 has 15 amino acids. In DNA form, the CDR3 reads TGTGCCAGCAGCCCTAGGACAGGGACACAAGAGACCCAGTACTTC. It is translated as CASSPRTGTQETQYF.

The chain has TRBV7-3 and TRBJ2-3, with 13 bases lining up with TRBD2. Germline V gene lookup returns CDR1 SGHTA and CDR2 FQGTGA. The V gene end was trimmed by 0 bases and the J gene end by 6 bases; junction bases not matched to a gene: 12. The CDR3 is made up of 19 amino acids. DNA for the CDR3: TGTGCCAGCAGCTTAACCGGCCCCGGACTAGCGGGAGACTCGGATACGCAGTATTTT. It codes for CASSLTGPGLAGDSDTQYF.

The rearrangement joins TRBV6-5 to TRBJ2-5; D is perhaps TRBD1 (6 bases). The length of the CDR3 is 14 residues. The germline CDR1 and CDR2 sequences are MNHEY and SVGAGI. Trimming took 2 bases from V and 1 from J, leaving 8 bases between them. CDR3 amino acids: CASSYRTAQETQYF. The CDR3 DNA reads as TGTGCCAGCAGTTACCGGACAGCCCAAGAGACCCAGTACTTC.

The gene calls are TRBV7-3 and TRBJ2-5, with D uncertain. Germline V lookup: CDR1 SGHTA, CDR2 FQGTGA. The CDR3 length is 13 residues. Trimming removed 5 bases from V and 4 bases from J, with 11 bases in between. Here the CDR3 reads CASSPRFLETQYF. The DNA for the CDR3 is TGTGCCAGCAGCCCTCGGTTCCTAGAGACCCAGTACTTC.

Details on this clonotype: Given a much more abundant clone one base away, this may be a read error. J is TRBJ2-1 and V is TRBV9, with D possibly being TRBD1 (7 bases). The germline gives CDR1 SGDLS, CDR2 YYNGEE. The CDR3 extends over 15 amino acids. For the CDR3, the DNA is TGTGCCGGCAGCGCCGACAGGGCGGGGTACAATGAGCAGTTCTTC. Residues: CAGSADRAGYNEQFF. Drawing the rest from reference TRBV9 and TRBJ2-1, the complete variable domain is DSGVTQTPKHLITATGQRVTLRCSPRSGDLSVYWYQQSLDQGLQFLIQYYNGEERAKGNILERFSAQQFPDLHSELNLSSLELGDSALYFCAGSADRAGYNEQFFGPGTRLTVL.

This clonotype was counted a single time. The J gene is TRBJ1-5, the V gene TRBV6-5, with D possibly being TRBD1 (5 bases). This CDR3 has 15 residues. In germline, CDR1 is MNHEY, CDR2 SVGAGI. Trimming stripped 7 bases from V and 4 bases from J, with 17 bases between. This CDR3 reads CASNPTGKSNQPQHF. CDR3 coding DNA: TGTGCCAGCAACCCTACAGGCAAATCAAATCAGCCCCAGCATTTT.

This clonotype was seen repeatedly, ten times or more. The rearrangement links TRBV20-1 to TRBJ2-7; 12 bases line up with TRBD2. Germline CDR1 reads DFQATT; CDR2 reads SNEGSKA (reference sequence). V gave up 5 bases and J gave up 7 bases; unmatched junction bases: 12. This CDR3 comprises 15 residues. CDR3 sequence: CSAGYPSGGAGEQYF. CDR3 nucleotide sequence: TGCAGTGCTGGATATCCTAGCGGGGGGGCCGGTGAGCAGTACTTC.

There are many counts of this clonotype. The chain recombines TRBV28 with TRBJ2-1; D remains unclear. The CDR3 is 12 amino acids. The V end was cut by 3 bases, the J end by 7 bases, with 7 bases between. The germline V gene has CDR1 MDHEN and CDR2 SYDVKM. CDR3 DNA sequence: TGTGCCAGCAGTTTTAACCTGAATGAGCAGTTCTTC. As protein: CASSFNLNEQFF.

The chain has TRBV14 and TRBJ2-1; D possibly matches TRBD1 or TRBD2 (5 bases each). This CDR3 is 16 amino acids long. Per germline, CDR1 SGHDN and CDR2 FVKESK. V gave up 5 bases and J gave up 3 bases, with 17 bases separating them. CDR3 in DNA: TGTGCCAGCAGCGATGGAAGGGGAGCGTTCTACAATGAGCAGTTCTTC. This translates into CASSDGRGAFYNEQFF.

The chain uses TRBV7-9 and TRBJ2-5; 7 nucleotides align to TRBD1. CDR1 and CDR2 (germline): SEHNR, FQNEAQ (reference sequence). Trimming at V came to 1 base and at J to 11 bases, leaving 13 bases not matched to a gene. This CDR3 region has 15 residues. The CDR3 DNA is TGTGCCAGCAGCTTAGACAGGGGAATGTGGAACAAGCAGTACTTC. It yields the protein CASSLDRGMWNKQYF.

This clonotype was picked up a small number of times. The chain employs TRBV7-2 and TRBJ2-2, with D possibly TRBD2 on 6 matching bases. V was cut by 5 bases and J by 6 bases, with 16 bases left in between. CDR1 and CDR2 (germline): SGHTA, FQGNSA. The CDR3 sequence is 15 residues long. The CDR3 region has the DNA TGTGCCAGCAGCCGGCCCGGGGACTCCCCCGGGGAGCTGTTTTTT. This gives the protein CASSRPGDSPGELFF. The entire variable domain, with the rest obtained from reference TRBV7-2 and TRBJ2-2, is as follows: GAGVSQSPSNKVTEKGKDVELRCDPISGHTALYWYRQSLGQGLEFLIYFQGNSAPDKSGLPSDRFSAERTGGSVSTLTIQRTQQEDSAVYLCASSRPGDSPGELFFGEGSRLTVL.

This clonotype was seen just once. CDR3 bases: TGTGCCAGCAGCACTGGGACAGGGAACTACAATGAGCAGTACTTC. Translating it yields CASSTGTGNYNEQYF. V is TRBV7-3 and J is TRBJ2-5; TRBD1 matches at 9 bases. The CDR3 has 15 residues. Germline values: CDR1 SGHTA, CDR2 FQGTGA. Trimming at V came to 5 bases and at J to 11 bases, leaving 15 bases not matched to a gene.

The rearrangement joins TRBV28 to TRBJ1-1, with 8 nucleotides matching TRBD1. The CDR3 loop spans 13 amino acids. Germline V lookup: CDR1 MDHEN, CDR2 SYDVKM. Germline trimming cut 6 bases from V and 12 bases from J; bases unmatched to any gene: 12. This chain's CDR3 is CASSPNGQGKSFF. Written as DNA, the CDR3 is TGTGCCAGCAGCCCCAACGGACAGGGAAAGTCTTTCTTT. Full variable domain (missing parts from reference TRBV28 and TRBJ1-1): DVKVTQSSRYLVKRTGEKVFLECVQDMDHENMFWYRQDPGLGLRLIYFSYDVKMKEKGDIPEGYSVSREKKERFSLILESASTNQTSMYLCASSPNGQGKSFFGQGTRLTVV.

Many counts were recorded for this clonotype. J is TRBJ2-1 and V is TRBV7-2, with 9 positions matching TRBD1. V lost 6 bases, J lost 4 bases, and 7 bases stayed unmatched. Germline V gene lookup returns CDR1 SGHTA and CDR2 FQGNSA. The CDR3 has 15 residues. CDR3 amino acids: CASSFDRGVYNEQFF. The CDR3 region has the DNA TGTGCCAGCAGTTTTGACAGGGGGGTTTACAATGAGCAGTTCTTC.

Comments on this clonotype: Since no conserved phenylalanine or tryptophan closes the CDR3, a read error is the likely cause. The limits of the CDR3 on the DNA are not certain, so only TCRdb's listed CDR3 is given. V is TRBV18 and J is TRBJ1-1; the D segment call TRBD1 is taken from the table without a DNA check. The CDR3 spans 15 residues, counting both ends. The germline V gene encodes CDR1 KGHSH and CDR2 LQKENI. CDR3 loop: CASSPVGQGARISFV.